These 5 T cell receptor beta chains were sequenced from one sample in a study of cytomegalovirus exposure and HLA in healthy donors. The primer mix had 60 Vbeta and 13 Jbeta primers. The protocol was immunoSEQ multiplex PCR, while the TCRdb copy is restricted to in-frame clones and leaves out a portion. The table has 75,000 to 100,000 clones, 70% to 75% seen once. Source material: PBMCs. The receptors here all came from a man aged 40-55 years in good health and CMV-seronegative.

The chain combines TRBV10-3 with TRBJ1-2; D is ambiguous. CDR3 length: 11 amino acids. V shed 5 bases and J shed 6 bases, with 7 bases lying between them. Germline loops: CDR1 ENHRY, CDR2 SYGVKD. The CDR3 spells CAISRENGYTF. The CDR3 nucleotides read TGTGCCATCAGTCGGGAGAATGGCTACACCTTC.

In its sample, this clone was seen a few times. The chain couples TRBV6-1 to TRBJ2-1, with D perhaps TRBD2 (5 bases). Germline V gene lookup returns CDR1 MNHNS and CDR2 SASEGT. Trimming took off 6 bases at V and 9 bases at J, with 9 bases between the two ends. The CDR3 length is 11 residues. This CDR3 reads CASRTGFEQFF. CDR3 sequence (DNA): TGTGCCAGCAGGACGGGGTTTGAGCAGTTCTTC.

The chain combines TRBV6-5 with TRBJ2-7, with TRBD2 matching 7 bases. The junction had 6 bases not matched to a gene; V was cut back by 4 bases and J by 3 bases. Germline V CDR1 and CDR2: MNHEY, SVGAGI. The CDR3 contains 14 residues. This chain's CDR3 is CASSSPGLIYEQYF. The CDR3 DNA sequence: TGTGCCAGCAGTTCGCCGGGACTAATCTACGAGCAGTACTTC.

The chain couples TRBV30 to TRBJ1-4; no definite D call. The CDR3 is 13 residues long. Germline CDR1 reads GTSNPN; CDR2 reads SVGIG (reference sequence). Deletions cut 2 bases from V and 8 bases from J, with 12 bases between. The CDR3 here is CAWSYREGEKLFF. The CDR3 nucleotides read TGTGCCTGGAGTTACCGGGAAGGGGAAAAACTGTTTTTT.

This clone was observed a single time. J is TRBJ2-2 and V is TRBV5-8, with a weak D call TRBD2 (5 bases). Trimming left V 0 bases short and J 6 bases short, with 9 bases between. The CDR3 extends over 14 amino acids. Germline CDR1 and CDR2: SGHTS and YDEGEE. CDR3 in amino acids: CASSLGHSAGELFF. In nucleotides, the CDR3 is TGTGCCAGCAGCTTGGGTCATAGCGCCGGGGAGCTGTTTTTT.